One and the same sample provided the 26 T cell receptor beta chains below, sequenced in a study of tumor and adjacent non-tumor tissue in lung cancer. This sample's RNA came from whole unsorted tissue. TCRbeta libraries were built with three rounds of nested PCR, modified from ARM-PCR. From the multiplex PCR reads, TCRdb called clonotypes with MiXCR, one entry per CDR3 protein. Among 65,000 to 80,000 distinct CDR3 sequences listed, 55% to 85% were seen once. Material for sequencing was lung tumor tissue. These receptors all stem from a man aged 55 to 70 with non-small cell lung cancer.

On this clonotype: The junction and the germline gene differ at one end; a read error may be behind it. This chain joins TRBV29-1 and TRBJ2-2, with D possibly matching TRBD2 (5 bases). The CDR3 sequence is 14 residues long. Per germline, CDR1 SQVTM and CDR2 ANQGSEA. CDR3 protein: CSALSLSTTGEQFF. CDR3 nucleotide sequence: TGCAGCGCTTTGAGCCTCTCAACCACCGGGGAGCAGTTTTTT.

As to this clonotype: The junction departs from germline at one end; a sequencing error may be responsible. The V gene is TRBV20-1, the J gene TRBJ2-1, with TRBD2 matching over 7 bases. CDR3 size: 15 residues. The germline CDR1 and CDR2 sequences are DFQATT and SNEGSKA (reference sequence). The CDR3 reads CNARGFGLVGAEQFF. The CDR3 coding sequence is TGCAATGCTAGAGGTTTCGGACTAGTGGGAGCTGAGCAGTTCTTC.

In the case of this clonotype: The junction and the germline gene differ at one end; a read error may be behind it. The chain recombines TRBV28 with TRBJ1-2; possibly TRBD1 for D (6 bases). CDR1 and CDR2 (germline): MDHEN, SYDVKM. This CDR3 comprises 12 residues. This CDR3 is CVSSLGTSGYTF. CDR3 DNA: TGTGTCAGCAGTTTAGGGACATCAGGCTACACCTTC.

This clonotype was found a few times. A clone one base away is much larger, so this may be a read error. The rearrangement joins TRBV12-3 or TRBV12-4 to TRBJ2-3; 7 bases line up with TRBD2. This CDR3 spans 15 amino acids. V lost 5 bases and J lost 3; bases outside the gene matches: 8. In nucleotides, the CDR3 is TGTGCCAGCAGTCGGGCTAGCGGCAGGACAGATACGCAGTATTTT. Its protein is CASSRASGRTDTQYF.

Notes on this clonotype: This CDR3 fails to terminate in the conserved phenylalanine or tryptophan, so it likely reflects a read error. The chain carries TRBV6-5 and TRBJ2-1, with TRBD2 as a possible D gene (7 bases). The CDR3 is made up of 15 amino acids. V shed 5 bases and J shed 4 bases, with 15 bases lying between them. Germline V gene data show CDR1 as MNHEY and CDR2 as SVGAGI. CDR3 in amino acids: CASSLGRGPYNEQFL. The CDR3 coding sequence is TGTGCCAGCAGTCTAGGGCGGGGGCCTTACAATGAGCAGTTCCTC.

Note on this clonotype: One end of the junction is discordant with germline, which a read error may explain. The rearrangement uses TRBV29-1 and TRBJ2-1; a possible D gene is TRBD1 (5 bases). This CDR3 spans 14 amino acids. The germline V gene encodes CDR1 SQVTM and CDR2 ANQGSEA. The CDR3 coding sequence is TGCAGCGTTGAAGATCCAGGGATCTATAATGAGCGGTTCTTC. Amino acids: CSVEDPGIYNERFF.

Details on this clonotype: A read error may produce the germline difference seen at one junction end. The chain links TRBV20-1 to TRBJ2-3, with 9 bases lining up with TRBD2. CDR3 length equals 13 residues. Germline lookup yields CDR1 DFQATT and CDR2 SNEGSKA (reference sequence). CDR3 amino acids: CGPPSGTTETQYF. In DNA, the CDR3 is TGCGGTCCGCCTAGCGGGACCACAGAAACGCAGTATTTT.

With regard to this clonotype: Since no conserved phenylalanine or tryptophan closes the CDR3, a read error is the likely cause. This chain joins TRBV5-6 and TRBJ1-2, with D maybe TRBD1 (5 bases). In germline, CDR1 is SGHDT, CDR2 YYEEEE. The CDR3 contains 13 residues. Deletions cut 1 base from V and 10 bases from J, with 14 bases between. The CDR3, as DNA: TGTGCCAGCAGCTTGACTGGGACCTTGGCCTACACCGTC. Translating gives CASSLTGTLAYTV.

Worth noting for this clonotype: Given the absence of the conserved phenylalanine or tryptophan at the CDR3 end, a read error is likely. This chain uses TRBV10-3 with TRBJ2-1, with a tentative D call TRBD2 (5 bases). This CDR3 contains 12 residues. The germline gives CDR1 ENHRY, CDR2 SYGVKD. CDR3 sequence (DNA): TGTGCCATCGCGAGCGGTTACAACGAGCAGTTCGTC. The encoded protein is CAIASGYNEQFV.

Note on this clonotype: Mismatch with germline at one junction end may stem from a read error. The rearrangement uses TRBV11-1 and TRBJ2-1; D is undetermined. Looked up from germline, CDR1 is SGHAT and CDR2 is FQDESV (reference sequence). There are 13 residues in the CDR3. In DNA form, the CDR3 reads TGTGCAAGCAGCGAAGGTTACAGCAATGAGCAGTTCTTC. Amino acid sequence: CASSEGYSNEQFF.

This clonotype has ten or more counts. This chain connects TRBV6-6 to TRBJ2-1; 12 nucleotides line up with TRBD1. CDR1 is MNHNY and CDR2 is SVGAGI in the germline V gene (reference sequence). The CDR3 extends over 12 amino acids. CDR3 DNA: TGTGCGGCCGGGACAGGGGGCGAGGAGCAGTTCTTC. Translated, it gives CAAGTGGEEQFF.

Points on this clonotype: The junction shows a germline mismatch at one end, possibly a read error. This chain joins TRBV18 and TRBJ2-3; D is tentatively TRBD1 or TRBD2 (6 bases each). Germline V gene sequence: CDR1 KGHSH, CDR2 LQKENI. The CDR3 extends over 13 amino acids. CDR3 sequence: CASSHGGTDKQYF. CDR3 coding DNA: TGTGCCAGCTCCCACGGGGGCACAGATAAGCAGTATTTT. The full variable domain, in which reference TRBV18 and TRBJ2-3 provide the parts outside the CDR3, is NAGVMQNPRHLVRRRGQEARLRCSPMKGHSHVYWYRQLPEEGLKFMVYLQKENIIDESGMPKERFSAEFPKEGPSILRIQQVVRGDSAAYFCASSHGGTDKQYFGPGTRLTVL.

V and J are TRBV6-5 and TRBJ1-2; a possible D gene is TRBD1 (6 bases). CDR1 MNHEY and CDR2 SVGAGI come from the germline V gene. The CDR3 consists of 14 residues. Trimming removed 9 bases at V and 4 bases at J, with 18 bases between. The CDR3 sequence is CARRPDRPSYGYTF. The CDR3 DNA reads TGTGCCAGGCGGCCCGACAGGCCTAGCTATGGCTACACCTTC.

J is TRBJ2-2 and V is TRBV9, with D uncertain. Between the trimmed V and J ends, which lost 0 bases and 5 bases, there was a span of 8 bases. Germline loops: CDR1 SGDLS, CDR2 YYNGEE. The CDR3 has 14 amino acids. The CDR3 coding sequence is TGTGCCAGCAGCGTAGCGGACCAGACCGGGGAGCTGTTTTTT. Amino acids: CASSVADQTGELFF.

The sample holds a few counts of this clonotype. The germline gene is not matched at one end of the junction; a read error may be the cause. This CDR3 reads CSARDWGQMTSGYTIYF. The CDR3 DNA is TGCAGTGCTAGAGATTGGGGACAGATGACTTCTGGATACACCATATATTTT. The gene calls are TRBV20-1 and TRBJ1-3; 7 positions agree with TRBD1. This CDR3 comprises 17 residues. CDR1 and CDR2 from the germline V gene are DFQATT and SNEGSKA (reference sequence).

Of note for this clonotype: A much larger clone lies one base from this, so it may be a read error. The chain joins TRBV13 to TRBJ2-7; 9 bases map to TRBD1. The V gene's germline CDR1 is PRHDT and CDR2 FYEKMQ (reference sequence). This CDR3 comprises 14 residues. V shed 9 bases, J shed 6 bases, and the junction held 12 bases outside the gene matches. The CDR3 protein is CARSESGTGREQYF. The CDR3 bases are TGTGCCAGAAGCGAAAGCGGGACAGGGCGCGAGCAGTACTTC.

A remark on this clonotype: At one of its ends the junction is not consistent with the germline gene, which may arise from a read error. The rearrangement joins TRBV28 to TRBJ2-2, with 10 bases matching TRBD1. The CDR3 sequence is 14 residues long. Germline loops: CDR1 MDHEN, CDR2 SYDVKM. This chain's CDR3 is CASRWDRGTEELFF. The CDR3 nucleotides are TGTGCCAGCAGATGGGACAGGGGCACCGAGGAGCTGTTTTTT.

This clonotype was observed a handful of times. A read error is possible here, since a much larger clone lies one base away. This chain links TRBV20-1 with TRBJ1-1; TRBD1 aligns across 9 bases. Germline CDR1 reads DFQATT; CDR2 reads SNEGSKA (reference sequence). The CDR3 consists of 14 residues. Here the CDR3 reads CSVRGTTGGTEAFF. CDR3 in DNA: TGCAGTGTTAGAGGGACGACAGGGGGTACTGAAGCTTTCTTT.

Comment on this clonotype: A read error is possible here, since a much larger clone lies one base away. The rearrangement uses TRBV7-9 and TRBJ1-6; D not certain. Germline values: CDR1 SEHNR, CDR2 FQNEAQ (reference sequence). There are 14 residues in the CDR3. The V and J ends lost 2 bases and 11 bases respectively, with 13 bases between them. The CDR3 region is CASSLSGDHTPLHF. The CDR3 DNA reads as TGTGCCAGCAGCTTAAGCGGCGACCACACACCCCTCCACTTT.

As regards this clonotype: An end of the junction does not agree with germline; a read error may underlie this. This chain links TRBV6-5 with TRBJ1-1; 10 bases line up with TRBD1. Germline values: CDR1 MNHEY, CDR2 SVGAGI. The CDR3 is 15 residues long. The CDR3 loop is CASSKGQGPNTDAFF. CDR3 DNA: TGTGCCAGTAGTAAGGGACAGGGGCCCAACACTGATGCTTTCTTT.

In this sample, this clonotype turned up many times. This could be a read error, since a much larger clone is one nucleotide away. CDR3 residues: CSVKYTEAFF. CDR3 in DNA: TGCAGTGTTAAGTACACTGAAGCTTTCTTT. The rearrangement joins TRBV20-1 to TRBJ1-1; no firm D call. The CDR3 spans 10 residues. Germline CDR1 is DFQATT and CDR2 is SNEGSKA (reference sequence). V lost 7 bases and J lost 3, with 6 bases in between.

On this clonotype itself: An end of the junction does not agree with germline; a read error may underlie this. This sequence joins TRBV7-8 and TRBJ2-3; D is undetermined. The CDR3 runs to 16 residues. CDR1 is SGHVS, CDR2 FQNEAQ, per germline. The CDR3 DNA follows: TGTGCTAGCAGTCATTCGAGCGAGGATGGGCCAGATATGCAGTATTTT. Encoded protein: CASSHSSEDGPDMQYF. The complete variable domain, with remaining parts taken from reference TRBV7-8 and TRBJ2-3, reads GAGVSQSPRYKVAKRGQDVALRCDPISGHVSLFWYQQALGQGPEFLTYFQNEAQLDKSGLPSDRFFAERPEGSVSTLKIQRTQQEDSAVYLCASSHSSEDGPDMQYFGPGTRLTVL.

Concerning this clonotype: The junction and the germline gene differ at one end; a read error may be behind it. This chain links TRBV29-1 with TRBJ1-1; 8 bases are shared with TRBD1. Germline V gene data show CDR1 as SQVTM and CDR2 as ANQGSEA. There are 13 residues in the CDR3. The CDR3 reads CSGNTGGGSDAFF. In nucleotides, the CDR3 is TGCAGCGGAAATACAGGGGGAGGCTCTGATGCTTTCTTT.

The table lists this clonotype with a count of one. The junction differs from germline at one of its ends, possibly a read error. The gene calls are TRBV7-9 and TRBJ1-1; no definite D call. The germline CDR1 and CDR2 sequences are SEHNR and FQNEAQ (reference sequence). The CDR3 contains 13 residues. CDR3 amino acids: CASSPPWNTGAFF. CDR3 in DNA: TGTGCCAGCAGCCCACCTTGGAACACTGGAGCTTTCTTT. Full variable domain (missing parts from reference TRBV7-9 and TRBJ1-1): DTGVSQNPRHKITKRGQNVTFRCDPISEHNRLYWYRQTLGQGPEFLTYFQNEAQLEKSRLLSDRFSAERPKGSFSTLEIQRTEQGDSAMYLCASSPPWNTGAFFGQGTRLTVV.

The chain links TRBV29-1 to TRBJ2-5; D might be TRBD2 (6 bases). Germline V gives CDR1 SQVTM, CDR2 ANQGSEA. The CDR3 runs 14 residues. Trimming stripped 5 bases from V and 7 bases from J, with 20 bases between. CDR3 region: CSVSRRDFGWTQYF. For the CDR3, the DNA is TGCAGCGTTTCACGACGGGACTTTGGGTGGACCCAGTACTTC. Full variable domain (rest looked up from reference TRBV29-1 and TRBJ2-5): SAVISQKPSRDICQRGTSLTIQCQVDSQVTMMFWYRQQPGQSLTLIATANQGSEATYESGFVIDKFPISRPNLTFSTLTVSNMSPEDSSIYLCSVSRRDFGWTQYFGPGTRLLVL.

This clonotype showed up just a few times. One junction end does not reproduce the germline sequence, and a read error may be involved. The chain has TRBV11-3 and TRBJ2-1; D is undetermined. This CDR3 spans 15 amino acids. The V gene's germline CDR1 is SGHNT and CDR2 YENEEA. Here the CDR3 reads CASSLGPSRGNERFF. The CDR3 nucleotides read TGTGCCAGCAGCTTAGGGCCGTCCCGTGGCAATGAGCGGTTCTTC.